This is a list of T cell receptor beta chains from one sample in a study of shared clonotypes between healthy human individuals. This table comes from immunoSEQ multiplex PCR, and its TCRdb copy is limited to in-frame clones, with some not included. Of 600,000 to 750,000 clones in the sample, roughly two thirds are singletons; the top ten hold approximately 2%. The source material was memory CD4+ T cells sorted from blood. These receptors were collected from a woman younger than 45 in good health. Each CDR3 is given with its conserved first and last residue. The order of the fields is J gene, V gene, CDR3 protein.

>TRBJ2-7|TRBV18
CASSPASGTGEGEQYF
>TRBJ2-5|TRBV7-9
CASSRRRLEVETQYF
>TRBJ1-1|TRBV5-1
CASSYDGAEAFF
>TRBJ2-4|TRBV27
CASSFRGGFGNIQYF
>TRBJ2-2|TRBV18
CASSNARRELFF
>TRBJ2-7|TRBV7-9
CASSLDGGFREQYF
>TRBJ2-7|TRBV21-1
CASSKVGRPGHHEQYF
>TRBJ1-2|TRBV6-1
CASSSGLSNYGYTF
>TRBJ2-1|TRBV5-1
CASSPDSGGYNEQFF
>TRBJ1-1|TRBV10-3
CAISGGQGDSEAFF
>TRBJ2-2|TRBV21-1
CASSKARRPNTGELFF
>TRBJ2-2|TRBV7-9
CASIPSPKGVNTGELFF
>TRBJ2-1|TRBV29-1
CSVLAGLQFF
>TRBJ2-1|TRBV28
CASSLIVAVYYNEQFF
>TRBJ2-7|TRBV12-5
CASGLDSNGTGSPWVDEQYF
>TRBJ2-7|TRBV27
CASRRQGGYEQYF
>TRBJ1-1|TRBV30
CAWLLNTEAFF
>TRBJ2-7|TRBV19
CASSMWGRDRGEQYF
>TRBJ2-7|TRBV10-3
CAIQTGSSYEQYF
>TRBJ2-7|TRBV7-9
CASSLHGGSYEQYF
>TRBJ2-1|TRBV19
CASSPVGAGHNEQFF
>TRBJ2-7|TRBV6-1
CASRGPLYEQYF
>TRBJ2-1|TRBV6-6
CASNPLLSYNEQFF
>TRBJ2-7|TRBV5-8
CASTRTDSGTQYF
>TRBJ2-7|TRBV11-2
CASSVDGGEQYF
>TRBJ2-2|TRBV7-9
CASRPISAGVDTGELFF
>TRBJ2-7|TRBV28
CASSSFLDFRSYEQYF
>TRBJ2-1|TRBV28
CASSTPPVRAPNEQFF
>TRBJ1-2|TRBV2
CASTGRWLYGYTF
>TRBJ2-7|TRBV7-9
CASSSSSGRALEQYF
>TRBJ2-1|TRBV5-1
CASSLVASRLAGGSTPDEQFF